What follows are 30 T cell receptor beta chains derived from one specimen sequenced in a study of T-cell memory formation after mild COVID-19. TCRdb called the 5' RACE reads again in MiXCR, with one record for every CDR3 protein. The table lists 550,000 to 700,000 distinct CDR3 sequences, approximately 18% of them singletons. Input material: PBMCs or a T cell subset sorted from them (not recorded which). Source of these receptors: an adult woman who had mild COVID-19 (a few samples of this study predate the infection). Cell type and time point are not known.

In regard to this clonotype: Its ends do not fully match the called genes, so a read error is possible. This chain joins TRBV5-1 and TRBJ2-1, with D possibly being TRBD2 (6 bases). CDR3 size: 17 residues. Germline CDR1 reads SGHRS; CDR2 reads YFSETQ. The CDR3 nucleotides are TGCGCCAGCAGTTTGGAGGGTCTGACGAGCTCCTACAATGAGCAGTTCTTC. It specifies CASSLEGLTSSYNEQFF.

The genes are TRBV10-3 and TRBJ2-7; 8 bases agree with TRBD1. The J segment lost 6 bases and the V segment lost 3 bases, leaving 7 bases of the junction unmatched. Germline V gene data show CDR1 as ENHRY and CDR2 as SYGVKD. This CDR3 spans 14 amino acids. The CDR3 DNA sequence: TGTGCCATCAGTGACTTCGGACAGGGCCGCGAGCAGTACTTC. Protein sequence: CAISDFGQGREQYF.

As to this clonotype: A much larger clone lies one base from this, so it may be a read error. V and J are TRBV2 and TRBJ1-1, with D possibly being TRBD1 (6 bases). This CDR3 region has 14 residues. The germline V and J ends were trimmed by 6 bases and 1 base, with 12 bases remaining between them. Germline-derived CDR1 and CDR2 are SNHLY and FYNNEI. The DNA for the CDR3 is TGTGCCAGCAGCTACAGGGCACCGAACACTGAAGCTTTCTTT. Translated, it gives CASSYRAPNTEAFF. Full variable domain (remainder filled in from reference TRBV2 and TRBJ1-1): EPEVTQTPSHQVTQMGQEVILRCVPISNHLYFYWYRQILGQKVEFLVSFYNNEISEKSEIFDDQFSVERPDGSNFTLKIRSTKLEDSAMYFCASSYRAPNTEAFFGQGTRLTVV.

This clonotype has only one observation. The chain is built from TRBV7-9 and TRBJ1-1, with a weak D call TRBD1 (5 bases). The germline CDR1 and CDR2 sequences are SEHNR and FQNEAQ (reference sequence). The CDR3 spans 14 residues. The V end lost 1 base, the J end lost 4 bases, and 10 bases lay between the germline ends. CDR3 sequence reads: CASSLGREVTEAFF. DNA of the CDR3: TGTGCCAGCAGCTTAGGCAGGGAGGTCACTGAAGCTTTCTTT.

J is TRBJ1-2 and V is TRBV5-1; D unresolved. Germline V lookup: CDR1 SGHRS, CDR2 YFSETQ. The CDR3 totals 13 residues. V was clipped by 3 bases and J by 0 bases, with 6 bases between them. This CDR3 reads CASSWNPNYGYTF. As DNA, the CDR3 is TGCGCCAGCAGCTGGAACCCTAACTATGGCTACACCTTC.

The chain joins TRBV7-8 to TRBJ1-4; no reliable D call. Germline CDR1 is SGHVS and CDR2 is FQNEAQ. This CDR3 spans 12 amino acids. The V gene lost 1 base and the J gene lost 8 bases, with 5 bases spanning the gap. The CDR3 loop reads CASSLDEEKLFF. The CDR3 DNA reads as TGTGCCAGCAGCTTAGACGAAGAAAAACTGTTTTTT.

This clonotype was detected a few times. The chain has TRBV3-1 and TRBJ2-7; D is possibly TRBD2 (7 bases). Germline CDR1 is LGHDT and CDR2 is YNNKEL (reference sequence). The CDR3 runs 14 residues. V lost 4 bases, J lost 4 bases, and 14 bases lay in between. The CDR3 here is CASSPPRGGYEQYF. The CDR3 DNA is TGTGCCAGCAGCCCCCCGAGGGGGGGATACGAGCAGTACTTC.

There are many counts of this clonotype. The CDR3 here is CASSSSYEQYF. CDR3 nucleotide sequence: TGTGCCAGCAGCTCCTCCTACGAGCAGTACTTC. The V gene is TRBV12-3 or TRBV12-4, the J gene TRBJ2-7; D uncertain. V lost 6 bases, J lost 0 bases, and 3 bases lay in between. The CDR3 contains 11 residues.

This clonotype was seen only a few times. The V gene is TRBV5-1, the J gene TRBJ2-5, with a weak D call TRBD2 (5 bases). Germline CDR1 SGHRS, CDR2 YFSETQ. The V gene lost 0 bases and the J gene lost 2 bases, with 11 bases spanning the gap. The CDR3 covers 15 residues. This chain's CDR3 is CASSLDLARQETQYF. As DNA, the CDR3 is TGCGCCAGCAGCTTGGATTTAGCGCGGCAAGAGACCCAGTACTTC.

This clonotype has just a few counts. The chain employs TRBV5-1 and TRBJ1-1; tentatively, D is TRBD1 (5 bases). V lost 0 bases and J lost 6, with 18 bases in between. The CDR3 runs 16 residues. Germline assignment: CDR1 SGHRS and CDR2 YFSETQ. CDR3 nucleotide sequence: TGCGCCAGCAGCTTGGATTATAGGGGAGTACGGGCTGAAGCTTTCTTT. Residues: CASSLDYRGVRAEAFF.

This clonotype was observed a handful of times. The chain carries TRBV5-1 and TRBJ1-2; TRBD1 aligns across 10 bases. V dropped 4 bases and J dropped 8; count of bases not matched to a gene: 11. The germline V gene encodes CDR1 SGHRS and CDR2 YFSETQ. The CDR3 runs to 15 residues. CDR3 in DNA: TGCGCCAGCAGCCAGAGACAGGGGGCGCACGGGGGCTACACCTTC. This sequence encodes CASSQRQGAHGGYTF. Full variable domain (outside the CDR3, taken from reference TRBV5-1 and TRBJ1-2): KAGVTQTPRYLIKTRGQQVTLSCSPISGHRSVSWYQQTPGQGLQFLFEYFSETQRNKGNFPGRFSGRQFSNSRSEMNVSTLELGDSALYLCASSQRQGAHGGYTFGSGTRLTVV.

This clonotype was counted ten times or more. This chain links TRBV30 with TRBJ2-1; no definite D call. Per germline, CDR1 GTSNPN and CDR2 SVGIG (reference sequence). The germline V and J ends were trimmed by 2 bases and 2 bases, with 1 base remaining between them. The CDR3 totals 11 residues. The CDR3 nucleotides are TGTGCCTGGAGTCCCTACAATGAGCAGTTCTTC. This sequence encodes CAWSPYNEQFF.

The chain employs TRBV7-2 and TRBJ2-5; TRBD1 might be the D (6 bases). Looked up from germline, CDR1 is SGHTA and CDR2 is FQGNSA. V lost 2 bases and J 4 bases, leaving 11 bases between the germline ends. The CDR3 consists of 14 residues. The CDR3 here is CASSLYQGRETQYF. The CDR3 bases are TGTGCCAGCAGCTTATATCAGGGGCGAGAGACCCAGTACTTC.

This clonotype was picked up a small number of times. The rearrangement joins TRBV24-1 to TRBJ2-3; 9 bases are shared with TRBD2. Trimming cost V 5 bases and J 4 bases; bases outside gene matches: 3. CDR3 length: 14 amino acids. Germline V gene sequence: CDR1 KGHDR, CDR2 SFDVKD. CDR3 bases: TGTGCCACCAGTGGGTCTAGCGGGGCAGATACGCAGTATTTT. This translates into CATSGSSGADTQYF.

The rearrangement links TRBV12-5 to TRBJ2-1, with TRBD2 identical over 14 bases. V was clipped by 1 base and J by 0 bases; unmatched bases: 14. The CDR3 covers 22 residues. Germline CDR1 and CDR2: LGHNT and FRNRAP. DNA for the CDR3: TGTGCTAGTGGTTTGGGCTGGACGACTAGCGGGGGGGGCCCTAGCTCCTACAATGAGCAGTTCTTC. Residues: CASGLGWTTSGGGPSSYNEQFF. The complete variable domain, with remaining parts taken from reference TRBV12-5 and TRBJ2-1, reads DARVTQTPRHKVTEMGQEVTMRCQPILGHNTVFWYRQTMMQGLELLAYFRNRAPLDDSGMPKDRFSAEMPDATLATLKIQPSEPRDSAVYFCASGLGWTTSGGGPSSYNEQFFGPGTRLTVL.

The chain recombines TRBV4-3 with TRBJ2-1, with 12 nucleotides matching TRBD2. CDR3 size: 18 residues. V dropped 0 bases and J dropped 8; count of bases not matched to a gene: 11. Germline values: CDR1 LGHNA, CDR2 YSLEER. The CDR3 here is CASSQDLARLAGVYEQFF. The CDR3 DNA is TGCGCCAGCAGCCAAGATCTGGCGAGACTAGCGGGAGTCTATGAGCAGTTCTTC.

This clonotype was counted only a few times. This chain joins TRBV19 and TRBJ2-2, with 7 bases aligning to TRBD1. From germline, CDR1 is LNHDA and CDR2 SQIVND (reference sequence). V was pared by 2 bases and J by 0 bases, with 15 bases of the junction left unmatched. The CDR3 runs to 20 residues. The CDR3, as DNA: TGTGCCAGTAGTATATCCGGTAGGGGACAGACCTTCTCGAACACCGGGGAGCTGTTTTTT. This encodes CASSISGRGQTFSNTGELFF. Based on the CDR3 plus reference TRBV19 and TRBJ2-2, the full variable domain is DGGITQSPKYLFRKEGQNVTLSCEQNLNHDAMYWYRQDPGQGLRLIYYSQIVNDFQKGDIAEGYSVSREKKESFPLTVTSAQKNPTAFYLCASSISGRGQTFSNTGELFFGEGSRLTVL.

This clonotype was detected ten times or more. The chain is built from TRBV24-1 and TRBJ2-7; 8 nucleotides match TRBD2. V dropped 5 bases and J dropped 3; count of bases not matched to a gene: 8. The CDR3 runs to 15 residues. Germline V gives CDR1 KGHDR, CDR2 SFDVKD. CDR3 in amino acids: CATSGDKSGSYEQYF. Written as DNA, the CDR3 is TGTGCCACCAGTGGTGACAAGAGCGGGAGCTACGAGCAGTACTTC.

The chain is built from TRBV30 and TRBJ2-2; TRBD1 might be the D (6 bases). This CDR3 region has 15 residues. The V gene's germline CDR1 is GTSNPN and CDR2 SVGIG (reference sequence). V shed 4 bases and J shed 0 bases, with 12 bases lying between them. The CDR3 is CAWNYQGPNTGELFF. In nucleotides, the CDR3 is TGTGCCTGGAACTACCAGGGGCCGAACACCGGGGAGCTGTTTTTT. The full variable domain, rest sourced from reference TRBV30 and TRBJ2-2, is SQTIHQWPATLVQPVGSPLSLECTVEGTSNPNLYWYRQAAGRGLQLLFYSVGIGQISSEVPQNLSASRPQDRQFILSSKKLLLSDSGFYLCAWNYQGPNTGELFFGEGSRLTVL.

This clonotype was seen a few times. The CDR3 sequence is CASSLEAPGTTEAFF. The CDR3 nucleotides are TGTGCCAGCAGCTTAGAGGCTCCCGGGACCACTGAAGCTTTCTTT. This chain connects TRBV13 to TRBJ1-1, with a possible D match to TRBD1 (5 bases). Between the trimmed V and J ends, which lost 1 base and 4 bases, there was a span of 13 bases. From germline, CDR1 is PRHDT and CDR2 FYEKMQ (reference sequence). CDR3 length: 15 amino acids.

This clonotype has more than one count but fewer than ten. This rearrangement joins TRBV6-5 to TRBJ1-5, with 7 bases that match TRBD1. Trimming cost V 6 bases and J 2 bases; bases outside gene matches: 10. Germline loops: CDR1 MNHEY, CDR2 SVGAGI. The CDR3 length is 16 residues. The CDR3 region is CASRPTLTGGNQPQHF. As DNA, the CDR3 is TGTGCCAGCAGACCGACCCTTACAGGGGGCAATCAGCCCCAGCATTTT.

This clonotype was found many times. V is TRBV12-3 or TRBV12-4 and J is TRBJ2-1, with D uncertain. The CDR3 is 13 amino acids. Trimming cost V 3 bases and J 8 bases, with 11 bases left between them. The chain's CDR3 is CASSFATPHEQFF. In DNA form, the CDR3 reads TGTGCCAGCAGTTTCGCCACTCCCCATGAGCAGTTCTTC.

V and J are TRBV25-1 and TRBJ2-3; TRBD1 might be the D (5 bases). In germline, CDR1 is MGHDK, CDR2 SYGVNS. The CDR3 is 16 residues long. The germline V and J ends were trimmed by 2 bases and 0 bases, with 12 bases remaining between them. The CDR3 nucleotides read TGTGCCAGCAGTGAAGGAGCAGGGTCTAGCACAGATACGCAGTATTTT. Translated, it gives CASSEGAGSSTDTQYF. Supplemented by reference TRBV25-1 and TRBJ2-3, the full variable domain reads EADIYQTPRYLVIGTGKKITLECSQTMGHDKMYWYQQDPGMELHLIHYSYGVNSTEKGDLSSESTVSRIRTEHFPLTLESARPSHTSQYLCASSEGAGSSTDTQYFGPGTRLTVL.

On this clonotype itself: One junction end disagrees with the germline gene, perhaps due to a read error. This chain links TRBV6-1 with TRBJ1-1; a possible D gene is TRBD1 (6 bases). The CDR3 covers 15 residues. In germline, CDR1 is MNHNS, CDR2 SASEGT. The CDR3 loop is CASSKRGKENTEAFF. CDR3 nucleotide sequence: TGTGCCAGCAGTAAGAGGGGGAAGGAGAACACTGAAGCGTTCTTT.

V is TRBV20-1 and J is TRBJ1-1; no clear D. From germline, CDR1 is DFQATT and CDR2 SNEGSKA (reference sequence). The V end lost 3 bases, the J end lost 0 bases, and 14 bases lay between the germline ends. CDR3 length: 15 residues. CDR3 region: CSASDMMSLNTEAFF. CDR3 DNA sequence: TGCAGTGCTAGTGACATGATGAGTTTGAACACTGAAGCTTTCTTT.

This clonotype turned up a few times. V is TRBV10-3 and J is TRBJ2-7; TRBD1 or TRBD2 may be the D gene (5 bases each). CDR1 and CDR2 from the germline V gene are ENHRY and SYGVKD. The CDR3 sequence is 15 residues long. V lost 4 bases and J 1 base, leaving 14 bases between the germline ends. In DNA form, the CDR3 reads TGTGCCATCAGTGGGGGGTCGGGTCAGTCCTACGAGCAGTACTTC. Protein sequence: CAISGGSGQSYEQYF.

This clonotype came up a few times. This chain uses TRBV5-6 with TRBJ2-1; TRBD2 aligns across 10 bases. CDR1 and CDR2 from the germline V gene are SGHDT and YYEEEE. CDR3 length equals 18 residues. Trimming took 3 bases from V and 8 from J; bases not matched to a gene: 17. The CDR3 sequence is CASSSIAGGTDKNDEQFF. The CDR3, as DNA: TGTGCCAGCAGCTCAATAGCGGGGGGTACCGATAAGAACGATGAGCAGTTCTTC.

The genes are TRBV5-5 and TRBJ1-3; D call uncertain. This CDR3 is 19 amino acids long. Trimming took 3 bases from V and 2 from J, leaving 24 bases between them. The germline V gene encodes CDR1 SGHKS and CDR2 YYEKEE (reference sequence). CDR3 loop: CASSSRRMWEGRAGNTIYF. The CDR3 DNA follows: TGTGCCAGCAGCTCGAGACGTATGTGGGAGGGCCGGGCTGGAAACACCATATATTTT.

J is TRBJ2-1 and V is TRBV5-1; D not certain. From germline, CDR1 is SGHRS and CDR2 YFSETQ. The V gene lost 0 bases and the J gene lost 0 bases, with 10 bases spanning the gap. The CDR3 runs to 16 residues. The CDR3 sequence: CASSLEVRYSYNEQFF. For the CDR3, the DNA is TGCGCCAGCAGCTTGGAAGTGAGGTACTCCTACAATGAGCAGTTCTTC.

The V gene is TRBV27, the J gene TRBJ2-2, with TRBD1 identical over 11 bases. Germline V gives CDR1 MNHEY, CDR2 SMNVEV (reference sequence). With V trimmed by 4 bases and J by 5 bases, 9 bases remained unmatched. CDR3 length: 17 amino acids. The chain's CDR3 is CASSWTGGSLITGELFF. The DNA for the CDR3 is TGTGCCAGCAGTTGGACAGGGGGCTCGTTGATTACCGGGGAGCTGTTTTTT.